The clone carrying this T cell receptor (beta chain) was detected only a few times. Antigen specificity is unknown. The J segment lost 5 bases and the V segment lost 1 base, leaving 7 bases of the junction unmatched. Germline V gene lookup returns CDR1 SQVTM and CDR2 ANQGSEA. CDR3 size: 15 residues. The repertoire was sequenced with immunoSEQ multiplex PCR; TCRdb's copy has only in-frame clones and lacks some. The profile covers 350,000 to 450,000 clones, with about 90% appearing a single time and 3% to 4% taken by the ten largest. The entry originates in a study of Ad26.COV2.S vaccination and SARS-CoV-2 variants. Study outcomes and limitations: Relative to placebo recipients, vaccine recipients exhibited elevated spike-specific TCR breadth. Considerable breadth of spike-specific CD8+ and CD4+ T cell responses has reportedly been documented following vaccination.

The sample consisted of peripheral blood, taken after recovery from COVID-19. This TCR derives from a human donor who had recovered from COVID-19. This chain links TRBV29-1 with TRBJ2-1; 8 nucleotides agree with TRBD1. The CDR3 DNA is TGCAGCGTTGAAGTAGGACAGGGTTTCGACAATGAGCAGTTCTTC. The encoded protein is CSVEVGQGFDNEQFF.